Shown below are 27 T cell receptor beta chains from a single sample sequenced in a study of regulatory T cells in long-lasting Graves disease. Building of the TCR beta libraries involved iRepertoire HTBI primers and Arm-PCR of CDR3 regions. TCRdb redid the calling of the multiplex PCR reads with MiXCR, one entry per CDR3 protein. The repertoire includes some 320,000 distinct CDR3 sequences, 18% of them detected once, and less than 40% sits in the top ten. Time point reported: newly diagnosed GD, antithyroid drugs for less than 3 months. Extracted RNA from PBMCs served as the source of the TCR library. The starting material was peripheral blood mononuclear cells (PBMCs), obtained at new diagnosis, from a patient treated with antithyroid drugs. The receptors shown here come from a female donor with Graves disease.

This clonotype was counted ten times or more. The genes are TRBV19 and TRBJ2-2, with 10 nucleotides matching TRBD2. The CDR3 totals 15 residues. Germline assignment: CDR1 LNHDA and CDR2 SQIVND (reference sequence). The V and J ends lost 5 bases and 7 bases, in that order; junction bases with no gene match: 7. The CDR3 spells CASSFLAGAVGELFF. CDR3 bases: TGTGCCAGTAGTTTCCTAGCGGGAGCAGTCGGGGAGCTGTTTTTT.

With regard to this clonotype: A much larger clone lies a single base off, so this may be a read error. It is likely a read error, because the conserved phenylalanine at the end of the CDR3 is missing. The chain employs TRBV30 and TRBJ2-1, with TRBD2 identical over 8 bases. CDR1 is GTSNPN and CDR2 is SVGIG in the germline V gene (reference sequence). J gave up 5 bases and V 6 bases, and 9 bases lay outside the gene matches. This CDR3 is 14 amino acids long. The CDR3 DNA is TGTGCCTGTGATAGAGCGGGAGTCAACAATGAGCAGTTCTGC. Its translation is CACDRAGVNNEQFC.

This clonotype has more than one count but fewer than ten. The V gene is TRBV20-1, the J gene TRBJ2-4; 10 positions agree with TRBD2. The J segment lost 6 bases and the V segment lost 3 bases, leaving 11 bases of the junction unmatched. The CDR3 has 16 amino acids. Looked up from germline, CDR1 is DFQATT and CDR2 is SNEGSKA (reference sequence). CDR3 amino acids: CSASLASGGRGNIQYF. The CDR3 DNA sequence: TGCAGTGCTAGTTTAGCTAGCGGGGGTCGGGGAAACATTCAGTACTTC.

This clonotype was observed a few times. For the CDR3, the DNA is TGTGCCAGCAGCCCCGAGGATCCTGAGCAGTTCTTC. This translates into CASSPEDPEQFF. J is TRBJ2-1 and V is TRBV7-8; D ambiguous. Trimming shortened V by 5 bases and J by 9 bases, and 11 bases separated the two germline ends. In germline, CDR1 is SGHVS, CDR2 FQNEAQ. This CDR3 has 12 amino acids.

This clonotype was found many times. The chain combines TRBV24-1 with TRBJ1-5, with D maybe TRBD1 (5 bases). CDR3 size: 20 residues. Germline-derived CDR1 and CDR2 are KGHDR and SFDVKD. The V gene lost 0 bases and the J gene lost 4 bases, with 24 bases spanning the gap. CDR3 sequence (DNA): TGTGCCACCAGTGATTTGGGGGCACCTCCAATCCGGGCCTTTAATCAGCCCCAGCATTTT. This gives the protein CATSDLGAPPIRAFNQPQHF.

This clonotype was observed many times. The chain is built from TRBV11-2 and TRBJ2-5, with 10 positions matching TRBD2. The junction had 4 bases not matched to a gene; V was cut back by 3 bases and J by 0 bases. The V gene's germline CDR1 is SGHAT and CDR2 FQNNGV. This CDR3 is 16 amino acids long. This CDR3 reads CASSFLTSGNQETQYF. As DNA, the CDR3 is TGTGCCAGCAGCTTTTTAACTAGCGGGAACCAAGAGACCCAGTACTTC. Looking up the rest from reference TRBV11-2 and TRBJ2-5 gives the full variable domain: EAGVAQSPRYKIIEKRQSVAFWCNPISGHATLYWYQQILGQGPKLLIQFQNNGVVDDSQLPKDRFSAERLKGVDSTLKIQPAKLEDSAVYLCASSFLTSGNQETQYFGPGTRLLVL.

Many counts were recorded for this clonotype. The chain combines TRBV18 with TRBJ2-2; a weak D match, TRBD1 (6 bases). Trimming removed 0 bases from V and 1 base from J, with 9 bases in between. The length of the CDR3 is 16 residues. Germline CDR1 reads KGHSH; CDR2 reads LQKENI. This chain's CDR3 is CASSPPQGGNTGELFF. DNA of the CDR3: TGTGCCAGCTCACCACCTCAAGGGGGGAACACCGGGGAGCTGTTTTTT.

This clonotype was seen ten or more times. The chain employs TRBV2 and TRBJ2-3; D gene ambiguous. Per the germline V gene, CDR1 is SNHLY and CDR2 is FYNNEI. This CDR3 spans 15 amino acids. V lost 6 bases, J lost 1 base, and 14 bases lay in between. The CDR3 DNA is TGTGCCAGCAGCAGAGGTGGCAGCGGCACAGATACGCAGTATTTT. Amino acid sequence: CASSRGGSGTDTQYF.

This clonotype has only a few counts. The rearrangement links TRBV7-3 to TRBJ1-1, with a weak D call TRBD1 (5 bases). The V and J ends lost 2 bases and 2 bases respectively, with 12 bases between them. Germline-derived CDR1 and CDR2 are SGHTA and FQGTGA. There are 15 residues in the CDR3. The CDR3 DNA follows: TGTGCCAGCAGCTTAGAGCCGGGGGGAAACACTGAAGCTTTCTTT. Translating gives CASSLEPGGNTEAFF.

This clonotype was found many times. J is TRBJ2-3 and V is TRBV27; weak D call: TRBD2 (5 bases). With 6 bases removed from V and 4 bases from J, the gap between germline ends came to 17 bases. CDR1 MNHEY and CDR2 SMNVEV come from the germline V gene (reference sequence). This CDR3 is 15 amino acids long. The CDR3 sequence is CASRTGSHGADTQYF. CDR3 DNA: TGTGCCAGCAGGACCGGGTCGCACGGGGCAGATACGCAGTATTTT.

In this sample, this clonotype turned up a few times. This rearrangement joins TRBV19 to TRBJ1-5, with unresolved D. Per the germline V gene, CDR1 is LNHDA and CDR2 is SQIVND (reference sequence). V lost 3 bases to trimming and J lost 12 bases, with 12 bases between them. This CDR3 contains 12 residues. CDR3 residues: CASSIPAGDQHF. In nucleotides, the CDR3 is TGTGCCAGTAGTATCCCGGCCGGGGACCAGCATTTT. The variable domain in full, completed from reference TRBV19 and TRBJ1-5, reads DGGITQSPKYLFRKEGQNVTLSCEQNLNHDAMYWYRQDPGQGLRLIYYSQIVNDFQKGDIAEGYSVSREKKESFPLTVTSAQKNPTAFYLCASSIPAGDQHFGDGTRLSIL.

Ten or more counts support this clonotype. J is TRBJ2-3 and V is TRBV29-1; D may be TRBD1 (5 bases). Germline values: CDR1 SQVTM, CDR2 ANQGSEA. V lost 4 bases to trimming and J lost 0 bases, with 20 bases between them. CDR3 length: 17 residues. CDR3 DNA sequence: TGCAGCGTTGTGCAGGGTTTCGACCTCATTAGCACAGATACGCAGTATTTT. Amino acids: CSVVQGFDLISTDTQYF.

This clonotype appeared many times. The chain links TRBV4-1 to TRBJ2-5; maybe TRBD1 (6 bases). The germline CDR1 and CDR2 sequences are MGHRA and YSYEKL. V lost 0 bases and J 5 bases, leaving 13 bases between the germline ends. The CDR3 has 15 amino acids. The CDR3 spells CASSQEQGQTETQYF. The CDR3 nucleotides read TGCGCCAGCAGCCAAGAGCAGGGGCAAACGGAGACCCAGTACTTC.

The V gene is TRBV12-3 or TRBV12-4, the J gene TRBJ2-7; 9 bases line up with TRBD2. The CDR3 totals 15 residues. With V trimmed by 3 bases and J by 3 bases, 6 bases remained unmatched. The CDR3 reads CASSLSSGKVYEQYF. The CDR3 DNA follows: TGTGCCAGCAGTTTGTCTAGCGGGAAGGTCTACGAGCAGTACTTC.

This clonotype was counted many times. The chain uses TRBV7-8 and TRBJ2-1, with D maybe TRBD2 (6 bases). The CDR3 is 16 residues long. Trimming took 2 bases from V and 0 from J, leaving 11 bases between them. Germline assignment: CDR1 SGHVS and CDR2 FQNEAQ. The CDR3 here is CASSLSGLSSYNEQFF. CDR3 bases: TGTGCCAGCAGCTTAAGCGGGTTGAGCTCCTACAATGAGCAGTTCTTC.

There are many counts of this clonotype. This chain joins TRBV2 and TRBJ1-1; weak D call: TRBD1 (6 bases). This CDR3 comprises 14 residues. Trimming removed 4 bases at V and 0 bases at J, with 9 bases between. Germline CDR1 reads SNHLY; CDR2 reads FYNNEI. The CDR3 sequence: CASSVQGVNTEAFF. The CDR3 DNA sequence: TGTGCCAGCAGTGTACAGGGTGTGAACACTGAAGCTTTCTTT.

The V gene is TRBV3-1, the J gene TRBJ2-5; D is unclear. The V gene's germline CDR1 is LGHDT and CDR2 YNNKEL (reference sequence). The CDR3 consists of 13 residues. Between the trimmed V and J ends, which lost 0 bases and 7 bases, there was a span of 9 bases. In DNA form, the CDR3 reads TGTGCCAGCAGCCAAGATAGGAGTGTGACCCAGTACTTC. As protein: CASSQDRSVTQYF.

This clonotype was counted at least ten times. The gene calls are TRBV18 and TRBJ2-7; 7 bases align to TRBD1. Germline V gene data show CDR1 as KGHSH and CDR2 as LQKENI. V dropped 0 bases and J dropped 3; count of bases not matched to a gene: 5. The CDR3 length is 15 residues. The CDR3 DNA is TGTGCCAGCTCACCACCTCAAAGGGGGCTCTACGAGCAGTACTTC. It specifies CASSPPQRGLYEQYF.

This clonotype was seen a handful of times. The chain employs TRBV20-1 and TRBJ2-1; 10 nucleotides agree with TRBD2. From germline, CDR1 is DFQATT and CDR2 SNEGSKA (reference sequence). CDR3 length: 14 residues. V dropped 6 bases and J dropped 1; count of bases not matched to a gene: 3. The CDR3 spells CSALLAGSYNEQFF. The CDR3 DNA sequence: TGCAGTGCGTTACTAGCGGGATCCTACAATGAGCAGTTCTTC.

Notes on this clonotype: Given a much more abundant clone one base away, this may be a read error. V gene TRBV11-2 combines with J gene TRBJ1-1; D is ambiguous. Trimming stripped 3 bases from V and 1 base from J, with 3 bases between. The CDR3 has 12 residues. CDR1 SGHAT and CDR2 FQNNGV come from the germline V gene. The CDR3 here is CASSLSNTEAFF. CDR3 coding DNA: TGTGCCAGCAGCTTGTCGAACACTGAAGCTTTCTTT.

This clonotype has just one count. The rearrangement joins TRBV5-6 to TRBJ2-1; the match to TRBD2 covers 7 bases. The length of the CDR3 is 14 residues. V shed 5 bases and J 9 bases; nucleotides not matched to a gene: 11. CDR1 SGHDT and CDR2 YYEEEE come from the germline V gene. CDR3: CASSPPMASGEQFF. CDR3 nucleotide sequence: TGTGCCAGCAGTCCCCCAATGGCTAGCGGTGAGCAGTTCTTC.

This clonotype showed up many times. The chain couples TRBV4-1 to TRBJ2-3, with a tentative D call TRBD2 (5 bases). The germline V and J ends were trimmed by 6 bases and 12 bases, with 16 bases remaining between them. Germline lookup yields CDR1 MGHRA and CDR2 YSYEKL. CDR3 length equals 12 residues. The CDR3: CASSHYRGYQYF. The DNA of the CDR3 is TGCGCCAGCAGTCACTACAGAGGGTATCAGTATTTT.

For this clonotype: One base away lies a much larger clone, so this may be a sequencing read error. The CDR3 bases are TGTGCCACCAGTGATGAAGGAGACGAGCAGTTCTTC. Its protein is CATSDEGDEQFF. This chain connects TRBV24-1 to TRBJ2-7; D is unclear. The assigned J gene may be wrong: the sequence end matches TRBJ2-1 better. This CDR3 has 12 residues. Germline lookup yields CDR1 KGHDR and CDR2 SFDVKD.

The sample holds many counts of this clonotype. J is TRBJ1-6 and V is TRBV5-1; no clear D gene. The V and J ends lost 4 bases and 7 bases respectively, with 15 bases between them. The germline V gene has CDR1 SGHRS and CDR2 YFSETQ. The CDR3 covers 15 residues. The CDR3 spells CASSNNSSPNSPLHF. The DNA of the CDR3 is TGCGCCAGCAGCAACAATAGCTCTCCGAATTCACCCCTCCACTTT.

Remarks on this clonotype: A single base separates this from a much larger clone, so it may be a read error. The chain uses TRBV9 and TRBJ2-2; weak D call: TRBD2 (5 bases). Looked up from germline, CDR1 is SGDLS and CDR2 is YYNGEE. V was pared by 10 bases and J by 3 bases, with 13 bases between. There are 13 residues in the CDR3. CDR3 region: CASGLTYTGELFF. The CDR3 nucleotides are TGTGCCTCGGGGTTGACGTACACCGGGGAGCTGTTTTTT.

This clonotype was recorded at least ten times. This chain connects TRBV7-3 to TRBJ2-1; D unresolved. The CDR3 loop spans 16 amino acids. Trimming pared 5 bases from V and 0 bases from J, leaving 14 bases between. CDR1 and CDR2 from the germline V gene are SGHTA and FQGTGA. Written as DNA, the CDR3 is TGTGCCAGCAGCCCGCCCTCAGCTAGCTCCTACAATGAGCAGTTCTTC. Protein sequence: CASSPPSASSYNEQFF.

The chain recombines TRBV11-2 with TRBJ2-3; 8 positions match TRBD2. Germline loops: CDR1 SGHAT, CDR2 FQNNGV. V shed 5 bases and J 2 bases; nucleotides not matched to a gene: 9. CDR3 length: 16 residues. The CDR3 loop reads CASSPLSGSVTDTQYF. The CDR3 coding sequence is TGTGCCAGCAGCCCTTTAAGCGGGAGTGTCACAGATACGCAGTATTTT.